This T cell receptor (beta chain) was found in a study of blood T cell repertoires in COVID-19. Germline-derived CDR1 and CDR2 are LGHNA and YSLEER. The length of the CDR3 is 15 residues. Trimming removed 4 bases from V and 2 bases from J, with 12 bases in between. How the authors handled the data: It was from reference gene primer amplification that nucleated cell counts were estimated. TCRdb's table, derived via immunoSEQ multiplex PCR, lists solely in-frame clones and lacks some. The DNA was the basis for D and trimming; V, J and clone size are from that table. The sample lists 240,000 or so clones, roughly 89% occurring once. Participants came from some 23 US areas, aged roughly 18 to 89 years.

The chain uses TRBV4-3 and TRBJ2-1, with D possibly TRBD2 on 6 matching bases. This TCR was recovered from a man between 40 and 49 years old who had recovered from COVID-19. The sequencing sample was made of PBMCs or T cells enriched from blood (not recorded which). The CDR3 is CASSRREYPYNEQFF. The DNA of the CDR3 is TGCGCCAGCAGCCGACGGGAGTACCCCTACAATGAGCAGTTCTTC.